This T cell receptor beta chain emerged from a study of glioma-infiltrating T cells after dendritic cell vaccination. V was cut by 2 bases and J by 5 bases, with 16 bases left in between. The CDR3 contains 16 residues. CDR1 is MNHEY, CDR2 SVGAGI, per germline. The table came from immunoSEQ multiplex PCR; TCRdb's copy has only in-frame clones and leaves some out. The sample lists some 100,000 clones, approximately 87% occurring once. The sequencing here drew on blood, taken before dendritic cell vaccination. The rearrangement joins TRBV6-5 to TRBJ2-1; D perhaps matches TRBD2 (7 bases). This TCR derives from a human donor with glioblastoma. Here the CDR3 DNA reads TGTGCCAGCAGTTACGGTCTGGGGGGGCCTAACAATGAGCAGTTCTTC. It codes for CASSYGLGGPNNEQFF.